Following are 5 T cell receptor beta chains from one sample sequenced in a study of blood T cell repertoires in COVID-19. Sequencing used immunoSEQ multiplex PCR; TCRdb keeps in-frame clones, though not all of them. Seen here are around 21,000 clones, almost 85% observed once, and the top ten hold about 2.9%. Material: peripheral blood. The receptor source for this set is a middle-aged man with acute or convalescent COVID-19.

The V call is TRBV6-2 or TRBV6-3, the J call TRBJ2-1, with TRBD2 identical over 11 bases. J lost 0 bases, V lost 2 bases, and 9 bases had no gene match. The CDR3 is 19 amino acids. Germline V gene sequence: CDR1 MNHEY, CDR2 SVGEGT. This CDR3 is CASSYPGTSGDSSYNEQFF. DNA of the CDR3: TGTGCCAGCAGTTACCCCGGGACTAGCGGCGATAGCTCCTACAATGAGCAGTTCTTC.

J is TRBJ1-1 and V is TRBV5-5; a weak D match, TRBD1 (5 bases). V shed 4 bases and J shed 7 bases, with 26 bases lying between them. This CDR3 region has 17 residues. Germline-derived CDR1 and CDR2 are SGHKS and YYEKEE (reference sequence). The DNA of the CDR3 is TGTGCCAGCAGCCTCCTAGGCGGGGTCAGGGCTGAGGATGAAGCTTTCTTT. This gives the protein CASSLLGGVRAEDEAFF.

The chain combines TRBV7-2 with TRBJ2-7, with a possible D match to TRBD1 (5 bases). CDR3 size: 15 residues. The germline V gene encodes CDR1 SGHTA and CDR2 FQGNSA. Trimming cost V 0 bases and J 4 bases, with 13 bases left between them. The CDR3 bases are TGTGCCAGCAGCTTAGCGTCCCAGGGCATATACGAGCAGTACTTC. Its translation is CASSLASQGIYEQYF.

The V and J genes are TRBV27 and TRBJ1-5; D remains unclear. The V gene lost 2 bases and the J gene lost 1 base, with 9 bases spanning the gap. Germline CDR1 reads MNHEY; CDR2 reads SMNVEV (reference sequence). The CDR3 has 15 residues. CDR3 coding DNA: TGTGCCAGCAGTTTAGGGCAGGCCAGCAATCAGCCCCAGCATTTT. Its protein product is CASSLGQASNQPQHF.

The chain couples TRBV4-1 to TRBJ1-5; D uncertain. The germline gives CDR1 MGHRA, CDR2 YSYEKL. The CDR3 runs to 18 residues. V lost 0 bases, J lost 7 bases, and 22 bases lay in between. This chain's CDR3 is CASSQDGYPGSGEQPQHF. CDR3 coding DNA: TGCGCCAGCAGCCAAGATGGGTACCCGGGGTCCGGGGAACAGCCCCAGCATTTT.